The next 24 T cell receptor beta chains were all read from a single sample in a study of blood T cell repertoires in COVID-19. Method: immunoSEQ multiplex PCR; TCRdb's copy keeps in-frame clones and lacks some. Altogether around 130,000 clones are present, around 78% being singletons, with the ten largest covering 10% to 11%. Sequences were obtained from peripheral blood. These receptors all come from a human donor in a cohort sampled during active COVID-19.

The chain has TRBV11-1 and TRBJ2-5, with no clear D. Germline CDR1 and CDR2: SGHAT and FQDESV (reference sequence). Deletions cut 5 bases from V and 5 bases from J, with 12 bases between. The CDR3 has 13 residues. This CDR3 reads CASSRDRRETQYF. The CDR3 DNA is TGTGCCAGCAGCCGCGACCGCAGGGAGACCCAGTACTTC.

J is TRBJ1-1 and V is TRBV6-5; tentatively, D is TRBD1 (6 bases). Germline CDR1 and CDR2: MNHEY and SVGAGI. This CDR3 has 11 amino acids. With 7 bases removed from V and 5 bases from J, the gap between germline ends came to 8 bases. The CDR3 DNA follows: TGTGCCAGCAATAGGGGGACTGAAGCTTTCTTT. As protein: CASNRGTEAFF.

For the CDR3, the DNA is TGTGCCAGCACCCAGCTAGGGACAGCCTACGAGCAGTACTTC. This codes for CASTQLGTAYEQYF. The chain is built from TRBV6-6 and TRBJ2-7, with 7 positions matching TRBD1. The CDR3 consists of 14 residues. V was clipped by 7 bases and J by 2 bases; unmatched bases: 8. CDR1 and CDR2 from the germline V gene are MNHNY and SVGAGI (reference sequence).

The CDR3 DNA reads TGTGCCTGGAGAAGACTAGCGGGGGGGCGAGAGACCCAGTACTTC. Amino acid sequence: CAWRRLAGGRETQYF. The rearrangement uses TRBV30 and TRBJ2-5; 14 nucleotides match TRBD2. After removal of 3 bases from V and 4 bases from J, the junction contained 4 bases not matched to a gene. The CDR3 contains 15 residues. Germline V gene data show CDR1 as GTSNPN and CDR2 as SVGIG (reference sequence).

The genes are TRBV4-2 and TRBJ2-3; maybe TRBD1 (6 bases). The V end was cut by 0 bases, the J end by 0 bases, with 7 bases between. This CDR3 has 15 amino acids. Germline values: CDR1 LGHNA, CDR2 YNFKEQ. The CDR3 coding sequence is TGTGCCAGCAGCCAAGAACAGGGTAGCACAGATACGCAGTATTTT. Translating gives CASSQEQGSTDTQYF.

The chain's CDR3 is CASSYSSVYEQYF. DNA for the CDR3: TGTGCCAGCAGTTACTCCTCGGTGTACGAGCAGTACTTC. This rearrangement joins TRBV6-5 to TRBJ2-7; D is uncertain. CDR3 size: 13 residues. Germline lookup yields CDR1 MNHEY and CDR2 SVGAGI. Trimming took off 0 bases at V and 4 bases at J, with 7 bases between the two ends.

The chain combines TRBV19 with TRBJ2-3; 12 bases are shared with TRBD2. Germline-derived CDR1 and CDR2 are LNHDA and SQIVND (reference sequence). CDR3 length: 15 residues. V shed 4 bases and J 4 bases; nucleotides not matched to a gene: 3. The CDR3 protein is CASSTRTSGADTQYF. As DNA, the CDR3 is TGTGCCAGTAGTACGAGGACTAGCGGGGCAGATACGCAGTATTTT.

The chain's CDR3 is CASSLAQGTDTQYF. In nucleotides, the CDR3 is TGTGCCAGCAGCTTAGCACAGGGCACAGATACGCAGTATTTT. V usage is TRBV13 and J usage is TRBJ2-3; weak D call: TRBD1 (5 bases). This CDR3 has 14 residues. CDR1 and CDR2 from the germline V gene are PRHDT and FYEKMQ (reference sequence). V lost 1 base to trimming and J lost 1 base, with 6 bases between them. The full variable domain, its missing parts supplied by reference TRBV13 and TRBJ2-3, is AAGVIQSPRHLIKEKRETATLKCYPIPRHDTVYWYQQGPGQDPQFLISFYEKMQSDKGSIPDRFSAQQFSDYHSELNMSSLELGDSALYFCASSLAQGTDTQYFGPGTRLTVL.

This clone came up once. This CDR3 is CASSPVEGRDYGYTF. In nucleotides, the CDR3 is TGTGCCAGCTCACCGGTGGAGGGCAGGGACTATGGCTACACCTTC. V usage is TRBV18 and J usage is TRBJ1-2; possible D gene TRBD1, 5 bases. This CDR3 has 15 residues. Germline CDR1 KGHSH, CDR2 LQKENI. V shed 3 bases and J shed 3 bases, with 14 bases lying between them.

DNA for the CDR3: TGTGCCAGTAGTATTGGGCAGGGGGCTGTGCCCCAGCATTTT. Translation: CASSIGQGAVPQHF. The chain joins TRBV19 to TRBJ1-5; 8 bases fit TRBD1. J lost 9 bases, V lost 3 bases, and 7 bases had no gene match. This CDR3 region has 14 residues. Germline CDR1 and CDR2: LNHDA and SQIVND (reference sequence).

The chain joins TRBV11-2 to TRBJ1-2, with unresolved D. The length of the CDR3 is 12 residues. The ends were cut back, 4 bases at V and 4 bases at J, with 7 bases in the middle. Germline V gene lookup returns CDR1 SGHAT and CDR2 FQNNGV. The CDR3 spells CASSYNSYGYTF. The CDR3 nucleotides read TGTGCCAGCAGCTATAACAGCTATGGCTACACCTTC.

This chain uses TRBV18 with TRBJ2-7; TRBD1 matches at 7 bases. Germline V gene sequence: CDR1 KGHSH, CDR2 LQKENI. The CDR3 runs to 16 residues. V was pared by 0 bases and J by 2 bases, with 7 bases of the junction left unmatched. The CDR3 bases are TGTGCCAGCTCACCACCAGTCTCAGGGGGACCCTACGAGCAGTACTTC. As protein: CASSPPVSGGPYEQYF.

In its sample, this clone was seen once. The genes are TRBV29-1 and TRBJ1-2; D unclear. The V gene's germline CDR1 is SQVTM and CDR2 ANQGSEA. The CDR3 spans 11 residues. Trimming removed 3 bases from V and 8 bases from J, with 10 bases in between. The CDR3 protein is CSVDEARGYTF. CDR3 nucleotide sequence: TGCAGCGTTGACGAGGCTAGGGGCTACACCTTC.

The J gene is TRBJ2-3, the V gene TRBV19; 9 bases fit TRBD1. The CDR3 loop spans 16 amino acids. V was clipped by 5 bases and J by 2 bases; unmatched bases: 8. Germline V gene sequence: CDR1 LNHDA, CDR2 SQIVND (reference sequence). CDR3 bases: TGTGCCAGTAGTCCCCGACAGGGGGGTACCACAGATACGCAGTATTTT. Translation gives CASSPRQGGTTDTQYF. The whole variable domain, filled in from reference TRBV19 and TRBJ2-3, reads DGGITQSPKYLFRKEGQNVTLSCEQNLNHDAMYWYRQDPGQGLRLIYYSQIVNDFQKGDIAEGYSVSREKKESFPLTVTSAQKNPTAFYLCASSPRQGGTTDTQYFGPGTRLTVL.

The chain's CDR3 is CATSDLGSGHKIIYEQYF. In DNA form, the CDR3 reads TGTGCCACCAGTGATTTGGGGTCGGGACATAAAATAATCTACGAGCAGTACTTC. The J gene is TRBJ2-7, the V gene TRBV24-1; D is possibly TRBD1 (6 bases). With 0 bases removed from V and 3 bases from J, the gap between germline ends came to 20 bases. The V gene's germline CDR1 is KGHDR and CDR2 SFDVKD. This CDR3 comprises 18 residues.

The chain has TRBV6-2 or TRBV6-3 and TRBJ1-4; D unresolved. Trimming stripped 2 bases from V and 6 bases from J, with 7 bases between. CDR3 length equals 13 residues. Germline lookup yields CDR1 MNHEY and CDR2 SVGEGT. CDR3 sequence: CASSYAVDEKLFF. DNA for the CDR3: TGTGCCAGCAGTTACGCGGTGGATGAAAAACTGTTTTTT.

J is TRBJ2-1 and V is TRBV24-1, with 13 positions matching TRBD2. The CDR3 contains 15 residues. The V gene's germline CDR1 is KGHDR and CDR2 SFDVKD. V was clipped by 6 bases and J by 4 bases; unmatched bases: 2. The CDR3 reads CATSRLAGGYNEQFF. CDR3 sequence (DNA): TGTGCCACCAGTCGACTAGCGGGGGGATACAATGAGCAGTTCTTC.

The CDR3 nucleotides are TGTGCCAGCTCACCACCGCCAGGAAGCAATCAGCCCCAGCATTTT. This translates into CASSPPPGSNQPQHF. The genes are TRBV18 and TRBJ1-5; D remains unclear. The V end was cut by 0 bases, the J end by 1 base, with 7 bases between. Germline V gene lookup returns CDR1 KGHSH and CDR2 LQKENI. The CDR3 covers 15 residues.

The chain combines TRBV7-6 with TRBJ1-1, with TRBD1 identical over 7 bases. V lost 1 base and J lost 8; bases outside the gene matches: 7. The CDR3 is 14 amino acids. The germline V gene encodes CDR1 SGHVS and CDR2 FNYEAQ. CDR3 coding DNA: TGTGCCAGCAGCTTAGTGAGGGACAGAGGAGAAGCTTTCTTT. Translating gives CASSLVRDRGEAFF.

The V call is TRBV19, the J call TRBJ2-2; D perhaps matches TRBD1 (6 bases). Germline CDR1 is LNHDA and CDR2 is SQIVND (reference sequence). Deletions cut 7 bases from V and 6 bases from J, with 18 bases between. The CDR3 is 15 residues long. CDR3 coding DNA: TGTGCCAGTACCCAGAAAGGGGGTCGGCCCGGGGAGCTGTTTTTT. Protein product: CASTQKGGRPGELFF.

This clone turned up a few times. The rearrangement links TRBV9 to TRBJ2-7; D is possibly TRBD1 (6 bases). V gave up 4 bases and J gave up 5 bases, with 10 bases separating them. The V gene's germline CDR1 is SGDLS and CDR2 YYNGEE. The CDR3 spans 12 residues. Written as DNA, the CDR3 is TGTGCCAGCAGCCCTACAGGGAACGAGCAGTACTTC. It codes for CASSPTGNEQYF.

The CDR3 loop reads CASTFSGEFYEQYF. As DNA, the CDR3 is TGTGCCAGCACCTTTAGCGGGGAATTCTACGAGCAGTACTTC. This chain uses TRBV11-2 with TRBJ2-7; 8 bases agree with TRBD2. CDR3 length: 14 residues. Trimming cost V 7 bases and J 3 bases; bases outside gene matches: 8. Germline CDR1 SGHAT, CDR2 FQNNGV.

CDR3: CASRYSGANVLTF. Here the CDR3 DNA reads TGTGCCAGCAGGTATAGTGGGGCCAACGTCCTGACTTTC. The chain recombines TRBV12-3 or TRBV12-4 with TRBJ2-6; D not certain. This CDR3 comprises 13 residues. Trimming removed 6 bases at V and 3 bases at J, with 6 bases between.

This CDR3 is CASSIRETQYF. The DNA of the CDR3 is TGTGCCAGTAGTATCAGGGAGACCCAGTACTTC. The rearrangement uses TRBV19 and TRBJ2-5, with D hard to call. This CDR3 region has 11 residues. The V gene's germline CDR1 is LNHDA and CDR2 SQIVND (reference sequence). Trimming took 3 bases from V and 5 from J, leaving 4 bases between them.